This is a list of T cell receptor beta chains from one sample in a study of PD-1 blockade in classical Hodgkin lymphoma. Sequencing used immunoSEQ multiplex PCR; TCRdb keeps in-frame clones, though not all of them. The table records roughly 34,000 clones, approximately 82% of them present only once. Source: peripheral blood mononuclear cells (PBMCs), taken before the second cycle of nivolumab. The receptors were gathered from a human donor with classical Hodgkin lymphoma. The CDR3 runs from the conserved cysteine through the conserved F or W. The D gene is left open where the match is weak. Only part of the rows carry a size: once, few, many, or a class if the clone is expanded.

d_gene,v_gene,j_gene,abundance,CDR3aa,CDR3nt
NA,TRBV9,TRBJ2-1,few,CASSGPPQGTWFNEQFF,TGTGCCAGCAGCGGGCCGCCCCAGGGGACGTGGTTCAATGAGCAGTTCTTC
TRBD2,TRBV15,TRBJ2-3,once,CATSPRGGGATDTQYF,TGTGCCACCAGCCCCAGGGGCGGGGGGGCCACAGATACGCAGTATTTT
TRBD2,TRBV2,TRBJ2-3,NA,CASRPDWGGDTQYF,TGTGCCAGCAGACCCGACTGGGGAGGGGATACGCAGTATTTT
TRBD1,TRBV7-6,TRBJ2-2,NA,CASSLKGGAGTGELFF,TGTGCCAGCAGCTTAAAAGGGGGCGCGGGCACCGGGGAGCTGTTTTTT
NA,TRBV2,TRBJ1-2,NA,CASSEMWGYTF,TGTGCCAGCAGTGAAATGTGGGGCTACACCTTC
TRBD2,TRBV5-4,TRBJ2-1,NA,CASSQRGSSYNEQFF,TGTGCCAGCAGCCAGCGGGGGAGCTCCTACAATGAGCAGTTCTTC
NA,TRBV5-1,TRBJ1-1,NA,CASSLVGSGNTEAFF,TGCGCCAGCAGCTTGGTCGGCTCCGGGAACACTGAAGCTTTCTTT
NA,TRBV11-2,TRBJ1-1,once,CASHLIQGTEAFF,TGTGCCAGCCACCTTATCCAGGGGACTGAAGCTTTCTTT
TRBD2,TRBV6-5,TRBJ2-5,once,CASSPLAGGHETQYF,TGTGCCAGCAGTCCACTAGCGGGGGGGCACGAGACCCAGTACTTC
TRBD1,TRBV9,TRBJ1-2,few,CASSVAGGRGPGGYTF,TGTGCCAGCAGCGTAGCGGGCGGCAGGGGGCCGGGTGGCTACACCTTC
TRBD1,TRBV19,TRBJ1-1,NA,CASYREDRVRIMNTEAFF,TGTGCCAGTTATAGAGAGGACAGGGTGCGGATCATGAACACTGAAGCTTTCTTT
TRBD1,TRBV7-2,TRBJ1-6,NA,CASRLLSGQGNSPLHF,TGTGCCAGCAGACTACTTTCGGGACAGGGAAATTCACCCCTCCACTTT
NA,TRBV4-1,TRBJ2-5,NA,CASSQEGETQYF,TGCGCCAGCAGCCAGGAGGGAGAGACCCAGTACTTC
NA,TRBV6-5,TRBJ1-2,medium-sized,CASSYGGGDYGYTF,TGTGCCAGCAGTTACGGCGGGGGAGACTATGGCTACACCTTC
TRBD1,TRBV2,TRBJ2-7,NA,CASSELGTGSGEQYF,TGTGCCAGCAGTGAACTCGGGACAGGGTCAGGCGAGCAGTACTTC
NA,TRBV5-1,TRBJ2-5,NA,CASSRGAETQYF,TGCGCCAGCAGTAGGGGAGCAGAGACCCAGTACTTC
NA,TRBV23-1,TRBJ2-7,NA,CASSQSLSAEQYF,TGCGCCAGCAGTCAATCATTGAGCGCCGAGCAGTACTTC
TRBD1,TRBV2,TRBJ1-5,NA,CASSENRGQGNQPQHF,TGTGCCAGCAGTGAAAATAGGGGACAGGGGAATCAGCCCCAGCATTTT
NA,TRBV5-4,TRBJ1-2,NA,CASTEIGWGHGYTF,TGTGCCAGCACCGAAATCGGGTGGGGCCATGGCTACACCTTC
NA,TRBV18,TRBJ2-7,NA,CASSPSGSFLEQYF,TGTGCCAGCTCACCATCTGGGTCCTTCCTCGAGCAGTACTTC
NA,TRBV7-3,TRBJ2-1,NA,CASSVGVDNEQFF,TGTGCCAGCAGCGTAGGAGTGGACAATGAGCAGTTCTTC
TRBD1,TRBV7-6,TRBJ2-3,NA,CASSLTGGDTDTQYF,TGTGCCAGCAGCTTGACAGGGGGCGACACAGATACGCAGTATTTT
NA,TRBV7-2,TRBJ2-3,NA,CASSLDRITDTQYF,TGTGCCAGCAGCTTAGACAGGATCACAGATACGCAGTATTTT
NA,TRBV2,TRBJ2-3,many,CASAGGDTQYF,TGTGCCAGCGCCGGGGGAGATACGCAGTATTTT
NA,TRBV30,TRBJ2-7,many,CAWSERDAYEQYF,TGTGCCTGGAGCGAAAGGGACGCCTACGAGCAGTACTTC